The next 26 T cell receptor beta chains were all read from a single sample in a study of blood T cells in healthy people across ages. The authors ran a second PCR of roughly 6 to 12 cycles using a sample-barcoded 5' primer and a J-beta primer mix. TCRdb redid the calling of the 5' RACE reads with MiXCR, one entry per CDR3 protein. The table records about 1.8 million distinct CDR3 sequences, roughly 49% of them present only once. The specimen sequenced was blood. These receptors came from a woman aged 40 to 50 in good health.

The genes are TRBV6-5 and TRBJ1-6; tentatively, D is TRBD1 (6 bases). Trimming left V 5 bases short and J 6 bases short, with 14 bases between. CDR1 is MNHEY and CDR2 is SVGAGI in the germline V gene. The CDR3 loop spans 15 amino acids. The CDR3 bases are TGTGCCAGCAGTCGCCAGGGGCAGGGTAATTCACCCCTCCACTTT. It codes for CASSRQGQGNSPLHF.

This chain links TRBV12-3 or TRBV12-4 with TRBJ2-5; 10 nucleotides match TRBD1. This CDR3 region has 14 residues. Trimming cost V 7 bases and J 3 bases; bases outside gene matches: 5. The CDR3 is CASTKGQGEETQYF. Here the CDR3 DNA reads TGTGCCAGCACCAAAGGACAGGGGGAAGAGACCCAGTACTTC.

This clonotype was detected only a few times. This chain joins TRBV5-1 and TRBJ2-6, with 7 bases aligning to TRBD1. CDR1 and CDR2 from the germline V gene are SGHRS and YFSETQ. This CDR3 is 19 amino acids long. J was trimmed by 0 bases and V by 0 bases; bases with no gene match: 9. The CDR3 sequence: CASSLAWGQFSSGANVLTF. CDR3 bases: TGCGCCAGCAGCTTGGCCTGGGGACAGTTCAGCTCTGGGGCCAACGTCCTGACTTTC.

This clonotype was observed a few times. The J gene is TRBJ1-5, the V gene TRBV29-1; D call uncertain. CDR3 length equals 13 residues. Germline CDR1 SQVTM, CDR2 ANQGSEA. Trimming took 7 bases from V and 2 from J, leaving 12 bases between them. The CDR3 protein is CSGAEARNQPQHF. CDR3 coding DNA: TGCAGCGGGGCGGAGGCCCGCAATCAGCCCCAGCATTTT.

The gene calls are TRBV5-1 and TRBJ2-7, with D maybe TRBD1 (6 bases). The CDR3 runs 15 residues. Between the trimmed V and J ends, which lost 1 base and 2 bases, there was a span of 13 bases. Germline V lookup: CDR1 SGHRS, CDR2 YFSETQ. CDR3 nucleotide sequence: TGCGCCAGCAGCTTGCGCCAGGACAGAACCTACGAGCAGTACTTC. This translates into CASSLRQDRTYEQYF.

This clonotype has a handful of counts. A much larger clone lies one base from this, so it may be a read error. The chain couples TRBV4-2 to TRBJ2-7, with 10 bases identical to TRBD2. In germline, CDR1 is LGHNA, CDR2 YNFKEQ. The V and J ends lost 0 bases and 7 bases, in that order; junction bases with no gene match: 9. CDR3 length: 16 residues. CDR3 bases: TGTGCCAGCAGCCAAGATGCTAGCGGGGGTTCAAATGAGCAGTACTTC. Amino acids: CASSQDASGGSNEQYF.

A few counts support this clonotype. The gene calls are TRBV7-2 and TRBJ2-7; the D is unclear. Trimming shortened V by 5 bases and J by 2 bases, and 16 bases separated the two germline ends. Germline-derived CDR1 and CDR2 are SGHTA and FQGNSA. CDR3 length equals 15 residues. The CDR3 DNA sequence: TGTGCCAGCAGCCCAGTGATTCCATCCCCCTACGAGCAGTACTTC. This gives the protein CASSPVIPSPYEQYF.

This rearrangement joins TRBV12-3 or TRBV12-4 to TRBJ2-7; D is undetermined. V was trimmed by 4 bases and J by 6 bases, leaving 19 bases between them. CDR3 length: 15 amino acids. The CDR3 spells CASSSLEVAPSEQYF. The CDR3, as DNA: TGTGCCAGCAGTTCCCTCGAAGTAGCTCCGAGCGAGCAGTACTTC.

The V call is TRBV24-1, the J call TRBJ2-3; 8 nucleotides align to TRBD1. V lost 2 bases, J lost 3 bases, and 3 bases stayed unmatched. In germline, CDR1 is KGHDR, CDR2 SFDVKD. The CDR3 has 15 residues. This chain's CDR3 is CATSDSGGATDTQYF. DNA of the CDR3: TGTGCCACCAGTGATTCAGGGGGCGCGACAGATACGCAGTATTTT.

The gene calls are TRBV20-1 and TRBJ1-6; tentative D call: TRBD1 (5 bases). V was pared by 3 bases and J by 4 bases, with 13 bases between. Germline assignment: CDR1 DFQATT and CDR2 SNEGSKA (reference sequence). The CDR3 runs to 15 residues. Here the CDR3 reads CSASELGAYNSPLHF. CDR3 nucleotide sequence: TGCAGTGCTAGTGAACTCGGGGCGTATAATTCACCCCTCCACTTT.

The CDR3 region is CASSLESAWRPQHF. CDR3 nucleotides: TGTGCCAGCAGTTTAGAGAGCGCATGGCGGCCCCAGCATTTT. This chain joins TRBV12-3 or TRBV12-4 and TRBJ1-5; unclear D gene. The V end was cut by 1 base, the J end by 9 bases, with 13 bases between. The CDR3 runs to 14 residues.

This clonotype was seen only a few times. This clone may be a read error of a much larger clone one base away. This chain joins TRBV7-2 and TRBJ2-5; 11 bases are shared with TRBD2. The V gene's germline CDR1 is SGHTA and CDR2 FQGNSA. The CDR3 extends over 14 amino acids. The DNA for the CDR3 is TGTGCCAACAGCTTTAGCGGGGGGGCAGAGACCCAGTACTTC. Its translation is CANSFSGGAETQYF. Full variable domain (outside the CDR3, taken from reference TRBV7-2 and TRBJ2-5): GAGVSQSPSNKVTEKGKDVELRCDPISGHTALYWYRQSLGQGLEFLIYFQGNSAPDKSGLPSDRFSAERTGGSVSTLTIQRTQQEDSAVYLCANSFSGGAETQYFGPGTRLLVL.

The chain has TRBV3-1 and TRBJ2-3, with D perhaps matching TRBD1 or TRBD2 (5 bases each). Germline lookup yields CDR1 LGHDT and CDR2 YNNKEL (reference sequence). V gave up 1 base and J gave up 6 bases, with 14 bases separating them. The CDR3 extends over 15 amino acids. The CDR3 sequence: CASSQVLGERDTQYF. The CDR3, as DNA: TGTGCCAGCAGCCAAGTTTTAGGGGAGCGGGATACGCAGTATTTT.

Only a few counts were recorded for this clonotype. V and J are TRBV4-2 and TRBJ2-5; no firm D call. CDR1 and CDR2 (germline): LGHNA, YNFKEQ. V was cut by 1 base and J by 2 bases, with 8 bases left in between. The CDR3 contains 14 residues. The CDR3 DNA reads TGTGCCAGCAGCCAAGTCGGCAGGCAAGAGACCCAGTACTTC. Protein: CASSQVGRQETQYF.

This clonotype was counted a few times. The chain has TRBV7-9 and TRBJ2-1; 7 bases fit TRBD1. J gave up 3 bases and V 5 bases, and 7 bases lay outside the gene matches. CDR1 SEHNR and CDR2 FQNEAQ come from the germline V gene (reference sequence). The CDR3 loop spans 15 amino acids. The CDR3 is CASSLDRDRYNEQFF. For the CDR3, the DNA is TGTGCCAGCAGCCTAGACAGGGATCGCTACAATGAGCAGTTCTTC.

The CDR3 DNA sequence: TGCGCCAGCAGCTTGGGGGACAGGCCGGTCTCACCCCTCCACTTT. Translation: CASSLGDRPVSPLHF. The chain has TRBV5-1 and TRBJ1-6; 8 bases map to TRBD1. V shed 0 bases, J shed 10 bases, and the junction held 6 bases outside the gene matches. CDR3 length: 15 residues. CDR1 SGHRS and CDR2 YFSETQ come from the germline V gene.

This clonotype occurred many times. The V gene is TRBV9, the J gene TRBJ2-1; TRBD1 matches 9 bases. Unmatched junction bases numbered 5, after V lost 3 bases and J lost 4 bases. Germline CDR1 is SGDLS and CDR2 is YYNGEE. The CDR3 spans 15 residues. As DNA, the CDR3 is TGTGCCAGCAGCGCGGGACAGGGTGGGTACAATGAGCAGTTCTTC. Protein product: CASSAGQGGYNEQFF.

This rearrangement joins TRBV9 to TRBJ2-3, with 9 bases fitting TRBD2. This CDR3 spans 17 amino acids. Looked up from germline, CDR1 is SGDLS and CDR2 is YYNGEE. V gave up 3 bases and J gave up 2 bases; unmatched junction bases: 10. The CDR3 sequence is CASSEPLAGYYTDTQYF. The CDR3 bases are TGTGCCAGCAGCGAGCCGCTAGCGGGATACTACACAGATACGCAGTATTTT.

The chain combines TRBV24-1 with TRBJ1-2; D gene unclear. The V and J ends lost 3 bases and 2 bases respectively, with 9 bases between them. Germline V gives CDR1 KGHDR, CDR2 SFDVKD. There are 14 residues in the CDR3. In DNA, the CDR3 is TGTGCCACCAGTGATCCCCACGTCAACTATGGCTACACCTTC. Encoded protein: CATSDPHVNYGYTF.

The sample holds a few counts of this clonotype. This chain links TRBV6-5 with TRBJ2-7, with 10 bases fitting TRBD1. CDR3 size: 15 residues. Germline CDR1 MNHEY, CDR2 SVGAGI. V shed 6 bases and J 2 bases; nucleotides not matched to a gene: 7. This CDR3 is CASRIGQGVPYEQYF. The CDR3 bases are TGTGCCAGCAGGATCGGACAGGGGGTCCCCTACGAGCAGTACTTC.

The chain recombines TRBV5-1 with TRBJ2-3, with D possibly called TRBD1 or TRBD2 (5 bases each). This CDR3 is built from 16 residues. Trimming cost V 2 bases and J 2 bases, with 15 bases left between them. The germline V gene has CDR1 SGHRS and CDR2 YFSETQ. This chain's CDR3 is CASSLKYRGVTDTQYF. The CDR3 bases are TGCGCCAGCAGCTTAAAATATAGGGGAGTCACAGATACGCAGTATTTT. The full variable domain, completed using reference TRBV5-1 and TRBJ2-3, is KAGVTQTPRYLIKTRGQQVTLSCSPISGHRSVSWYQQTPGQGLQFLFEYFSETQRNKGNFPGRFSGRQFSNSRSEMNVSTLELGDSALYLCASSLKYRGVTDTQYFGPGTRLTVL.

The chain combines TRBV2 with TRBJ2-1; D perhaps matches TRBD2 (5 bases). The CDR3 has 12 amino acids. The ends were cut back, 4 bases at V and 10 bases at J, with 11 bases in the middle. Germline CDR1 and CDR2: SNHLY and FYNNEI. This CDR3 is CASSGGADEQFF. CDR3 coding DNA: TGTGCCAGCAGTGGGGGAGCCGACGAGCAGTTCTTC.

V gene TRBV20-1 combines with J gene TRBJ1-4; 10 bases map to TRBD1. Germline values: CDR1 DFQATT, CDR2 SNEGSKA (reference sequence). The CDR3 has 14 amino acids. V dropped 0 bases and J dropped 8; count of bases not matched to a gene: 3. The CDR3 sequence is CSARDGTGDEKLFF. As DNA, the CDR3 is TGCAGTGCTAGAGATGGGACAGGGGACGAAAAACTGTTTTTT.

The table lists this clonotype with a count of one. This chain links TRBV6-2 or TRBV6-3 with TRBJ2-3; D is undetermined. The CDR3 consists of 12 residues. Germline CDR1 and CDR2: MNHEY and SVGEGT. Trimming pared 2 bases from V and 10 bases from J, leaving 10 bases between. The CDR3: CASSYSVSAQYF. For the CDR3, the DNA is TGTGCCAGCAGTTACAGCGTTTCGGCGCAGTATTTT.

The gene calls are TRBV5-1 and TRBJ1-2, with TRBD1 as a possible D gene (5 bases). Deletions cut 0 bases from V and 4 bases from J, with 13 bases between. This CDR3 contains 15 residues. Germline lookup yields CDR1 SGHRS and CDR2 YFSETQ. The CDR3 region is CASSLVADGAYGYTF. In DNA, the CDR3 is TGCGCCAGCAGCTTGGTGGCAGATGGGGCCTATGGCTACACCTTC. The whole variable domain, filled in from reference TRBV5-1 and TRBJ1-2, reads KAGVTQTPRYLIKTRGQQVTLSCSPISGHRSVSWYQQTPGQGLQFLFEYFSETQRNKGNFPGRFSGRQFSNSRSEMNVSTLELGDSALYLCASSLVADGAYGYTFGSGTRLTVV.

This chain uses TRBV6-2 or TRBV6-3 with TRBJ2-7; the D is unclear. Trimming removed 2 bases at V and 2 bases at J, with 10 bases between. Germline CDR1 reads MNHEY; CDR2 reads SVGEGT. CDR3 length: 14 residues. Written as DNA, the CDR3 is TGTGCCAGCAGTTACGCGATTCCCGCCTACGAGCAGTACTTC. Its protein is CASSYAIPAYEQYF.